Below are 9 T cell receptor beta chains sequenced from a single sample in a study of blood T cell repertoires in COVID-19. Sequencing was performed with immunoSEQ multiplex PCR; in TCRdb, only in-frame clones are kept and a portion is missing. Among around 83,000 clones listed, roughly 84% were seen once. Sequenced sample: peripheral blood. The origin of the receptors is a woman in her seventies with acute or convalescent COVID-19.

The rearrangement uses TRBV5-1 and TRBJ2-3, with TRBD1 matching over 8 bases. V lost 4 bases and J lost 3; bases outside the gene matches: 1. Germline V gene lookup returns CDR1 SGHRS and CDR2 YFSETQ. This CDR3 region has 13 residues. In DNA form, the CDR3 reads TGCGCCAGCAGCACAGGGGGGACAGATACGCAGTATTTT. Amino acids: CASSTGGTDTQYF.

J is TRBJ2-1 and V is TRBV6-2 or TRBV6-3; weak D call: TRBD2 (6 bases). Looked up from germline, CDR1 is MNHEY and CDR2 is SVGEGT. This CDR3 contains 15 residues. The germline V and J ends were trimmed by 5 bases and 1 base, with 12 bases remaining between them. This chain's CDR3 is CASSAPGLSYNEQFF. In DNA form, the CDR3 reads TGTGCCAGCAGTGCCCCGGGACTTTCCTACAATGAGCAGTTCTTC.

The chain links TRBV14 to TRBJ1-5; TRBD1 is a possible D gene (6 bases). The CDR3 length is 17 residues. V gave up 6 bases and J gave up 4 bases, with 22 bases separating them. The germline V gene encodes CDR1 SGHDN and CDR2 FVKESK. The CDR3 DNA reads TGTGCCAGCAGTCCAAGAAGGACAGCCGGTGCGAATCAGCCCCAGCATTTT. This sequence encodes CASSPRRTAGANQPQHF.

V and J are TRBV5-8 and TRBJ2-1, with 7 bases aligning to TRBD1. The CDR3 is 16 residues long. V was clipped by 4 bases and J by 7 bases; unmatched bases: 14. The germline V gene encodes CDR1 SGHTS and CDR2 YDEGEE. This chain's CDR3 is CASSRPEGAGWNEQFF. In DNA form, the CDR3 reads TGTGCCAGCAGCCGCCCAGAGGGGGCAGGGTGGAATGAGCAGTTCTTC.

The CDR3 coding sequence is TGTGCCAGCAGCCCCGACGGGGGCAGGGGGTTATACTTC. Translated, it gives CASSPDGGRGLYF. The genes are TRBV9 and TRBJ2-4, with D tentatively TRBD1 (7 bases). The CDR3 has 13 residues. Germline V gene lookup returns CDR1 SGDLS and CDR2 YYNGEE. The V and J ends lost 4 bases and 16 bases respectively, with 21 bases between them. The full variable domain, with the rest looked up from reference TRBV9 and TRBJ2-4, is DSGVTQTPKHLITATGQRVTLRCSPRSGDLSVYWYQQSLDQGLQFLIQYYNGEERAKGNILERFSAQQFPDLHSELNLSSLELGDSALYFCASSPDGGRGLYFGAGTRLSVL.

The rearrangement links TRBV21-1 to TRBJ2-1; the D call of TRBD1 is as the table states it, not checked on the DNA. TRBV21-1 is shown as a pseudogene. The CDR3 length is 17 residues. The CDR3 DNA sequence: TGTGCCAGCAGCAAAGCGCTCCGGACAGACCAAGATAATGAGCAGTTCTTC. Its translation is CASSKALRTDQDNEQFF.

The genes are TRBV7-6 and TRBJ2-3; D is ambiguous. There are 14 residues in the CDR3. V gave up 2 bases and J gave up 6 bases, with 12 bases separating them. Germline V CDR1 and CDR2: SGHVS, FNYEAQ. The CDR3 bases are TGTGCCAGCAGCTTATTGTCTAACCGCGATACGCAGTATTTT. Amino acid sequence: CASSLLSNRDTQYF. The full variable domain, with the rest looked up from reference TRBV7-6 and TRBJ2-3, is GAGVSQSPRYKVTKRGQDVALRCDPISGHVSLYWYRQALGQGPEFLTYFNYEAQQDKSGLPNDRFSAERPEGSISTLTIQRTEQRDSAMYRCASSLLSNRDTQYFGPGTRLTVL.

This clone was observed a few times. This chain links TRBV18 with TRBJ1-3; 8 positions match TRBD1. Germline assignment: CDR1 KGHSH and CDR2 LQKENI. Unmatched junction bases numbered 9, after V lost 5 bases and J lost 0 bases. CDR3 size: 17 residues. The CDR3 is CASSTGQGGLSGNTIYF. CDR3 nucleotide sequence: TGTGCCAGCTCAACAGGACAGGGCGGCCTCTCTGGAAACACCATATATTTT.

Only one count was recorded for this clone. The chain has TRBV11-3 and TRBJ2-1; 9 positions agree with TRBD1. The V segment lost 4 bases and the J segment 3 bases; nucleotides outside the gene matches: 4. Germline V gene data show CDR1 as SGHNT and CDR2 as YENEEA. The CDR3 contains 15 residues. In DNA, the CDR3 is TGTGCCAGCAGCTCTGGGACAGGGTACTACAATGAGCAGTTCTTC. Protein product: CASSSGTGYYNEQFF.